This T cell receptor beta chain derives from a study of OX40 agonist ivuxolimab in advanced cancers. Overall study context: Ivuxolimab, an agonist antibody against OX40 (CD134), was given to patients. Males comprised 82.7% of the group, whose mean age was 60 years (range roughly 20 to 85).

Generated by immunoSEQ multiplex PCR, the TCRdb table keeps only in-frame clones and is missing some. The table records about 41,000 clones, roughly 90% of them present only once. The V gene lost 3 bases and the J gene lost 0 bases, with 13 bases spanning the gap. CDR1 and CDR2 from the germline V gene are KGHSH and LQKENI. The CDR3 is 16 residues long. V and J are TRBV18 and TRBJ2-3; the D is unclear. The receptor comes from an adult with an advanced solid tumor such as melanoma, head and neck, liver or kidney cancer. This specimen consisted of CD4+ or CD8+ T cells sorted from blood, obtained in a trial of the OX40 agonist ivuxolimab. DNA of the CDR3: TGTGCCAGCTCACCGCCGGACGGCTCTAGCACAGATACGCAGTATTTT. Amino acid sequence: CASSPPDGSSTDTQYF.